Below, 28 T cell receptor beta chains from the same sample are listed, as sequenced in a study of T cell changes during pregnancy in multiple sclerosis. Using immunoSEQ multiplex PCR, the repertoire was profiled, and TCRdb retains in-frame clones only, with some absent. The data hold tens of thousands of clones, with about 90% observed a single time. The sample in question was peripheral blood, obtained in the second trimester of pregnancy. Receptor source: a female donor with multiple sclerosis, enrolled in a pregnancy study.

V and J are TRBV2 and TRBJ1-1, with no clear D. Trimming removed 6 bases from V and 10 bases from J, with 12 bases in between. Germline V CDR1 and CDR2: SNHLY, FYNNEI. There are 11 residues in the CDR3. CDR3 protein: CASSPWQAAFF. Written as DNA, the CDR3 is TGTGCCAGCAGCCCTTGGCAGGCAGCTTTCTTT. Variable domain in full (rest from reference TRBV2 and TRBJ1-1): EPEVTQTPSHQVTQMGQEVILRCVPISNHLYFYWYRQILGQKVEFLVSFYNNEISEKSEIFDDQFSVERPDGSNFTLKIRSTKLEDSAMYFCASSPWQAAFFGQGTRLTVV.

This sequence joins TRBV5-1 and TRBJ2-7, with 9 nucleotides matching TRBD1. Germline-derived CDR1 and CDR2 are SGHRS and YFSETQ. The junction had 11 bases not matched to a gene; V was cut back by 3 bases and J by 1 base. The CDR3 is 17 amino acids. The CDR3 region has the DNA TGCGCCAGCAGCTGGGATACGGGACAGGGAAGTTCCTACGAGCAGTACTTC. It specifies CASSWDTGQGSSYEQYF.

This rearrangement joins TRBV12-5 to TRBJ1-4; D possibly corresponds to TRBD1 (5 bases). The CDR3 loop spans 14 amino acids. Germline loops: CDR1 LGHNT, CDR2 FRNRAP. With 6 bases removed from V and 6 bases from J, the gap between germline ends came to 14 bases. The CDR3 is CASGRDSRDEKLFF. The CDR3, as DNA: TGTGCTAGTGGCCGGGACTCCAGGGATGAAAAACTGTTTTTT.

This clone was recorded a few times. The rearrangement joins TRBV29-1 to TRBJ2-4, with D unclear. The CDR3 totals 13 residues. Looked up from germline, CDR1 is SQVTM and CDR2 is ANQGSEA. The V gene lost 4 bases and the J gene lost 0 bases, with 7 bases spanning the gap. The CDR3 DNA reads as TGCAGCGTTGTAACGGTAGCCAAAAACATTCAGTACTTC. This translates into CSVVTVAKNIQYF.

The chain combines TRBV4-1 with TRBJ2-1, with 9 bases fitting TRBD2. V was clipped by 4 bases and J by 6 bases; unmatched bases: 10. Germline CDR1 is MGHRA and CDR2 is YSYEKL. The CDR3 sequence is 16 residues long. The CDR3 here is CASSRLAGPPGNEQFF. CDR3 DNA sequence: TGCGCCAGCAGCCGTCTAGCGGGGCCCCCCGGCAATGAGCAGTTCTTC.

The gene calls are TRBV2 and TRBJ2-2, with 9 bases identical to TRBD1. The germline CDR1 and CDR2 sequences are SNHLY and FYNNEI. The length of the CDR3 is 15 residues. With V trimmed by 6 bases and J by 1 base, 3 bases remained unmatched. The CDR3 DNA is TGTGCCAGCAGCAGGGGACAGGGGAACACCGGGGAGCTGTTTTTT. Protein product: CASSRGQGNTGELFF.

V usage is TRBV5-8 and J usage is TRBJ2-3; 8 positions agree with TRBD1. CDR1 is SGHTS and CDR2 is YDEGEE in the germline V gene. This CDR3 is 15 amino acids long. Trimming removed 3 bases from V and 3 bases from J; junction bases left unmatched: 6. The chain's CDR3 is CASSSRGLGTDTQYF. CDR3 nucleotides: TGTGCCAGCAGCTCCAGGGGGCTTGGTACAGATACGCAGTATTTT.

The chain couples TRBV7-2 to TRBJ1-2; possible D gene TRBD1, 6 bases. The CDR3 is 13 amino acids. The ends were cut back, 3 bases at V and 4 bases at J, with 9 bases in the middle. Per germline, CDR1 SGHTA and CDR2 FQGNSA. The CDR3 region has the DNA TGTGCCAGCAGCTTGACAGGCCTCTATGGCTACACCTTC. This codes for CASSLTGLYGYTF.

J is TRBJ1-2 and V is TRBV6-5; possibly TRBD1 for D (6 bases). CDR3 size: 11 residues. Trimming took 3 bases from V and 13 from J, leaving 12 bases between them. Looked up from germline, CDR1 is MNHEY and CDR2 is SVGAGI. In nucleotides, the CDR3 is TGTGCCAGCAGTTATGCAGGGGCGAGCACCTTC. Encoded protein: CASSYAGASTF.

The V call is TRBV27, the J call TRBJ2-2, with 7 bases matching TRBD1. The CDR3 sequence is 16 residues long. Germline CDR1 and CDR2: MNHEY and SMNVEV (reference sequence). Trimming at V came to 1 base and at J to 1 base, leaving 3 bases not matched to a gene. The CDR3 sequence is CASSLYGTVNTGELFF. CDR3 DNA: TGTGCCAGCAGTTTATACGGGACAGTGAACACCGGGGAGCTGTTTTTT.

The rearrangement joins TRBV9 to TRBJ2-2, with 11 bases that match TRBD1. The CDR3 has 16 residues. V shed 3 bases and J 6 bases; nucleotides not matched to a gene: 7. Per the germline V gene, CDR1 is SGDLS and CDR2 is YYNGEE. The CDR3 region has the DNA TGTGCCAGCAGCGGGGGACAGGGGGGTTTTCCCGGGGAGCTGTTTTTT. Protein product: CASSGGQGGFPGELFF.

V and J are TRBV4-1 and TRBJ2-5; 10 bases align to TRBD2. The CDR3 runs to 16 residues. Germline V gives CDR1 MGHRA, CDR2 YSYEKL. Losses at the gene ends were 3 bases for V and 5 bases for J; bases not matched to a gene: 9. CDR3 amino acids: CASSQGLAGAGETQYF. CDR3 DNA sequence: TGCGCCAGCAGCCAGGGTCTAGCGGGGGCGGGGGAGACCCAGTACTTC.

CDR3 sequence: CAWSRVVAKNIQYF. The CDR3 DNA follows: TGTGCCTGGAGTCGAGTGGTAGCCAAAAACATTCAGTACTTC. The chain is built from TRBV30 and TRBJ2-4, with D hard to call. V lost 2 bases and J 0 bases, leaving 8 bases between the germline ends. The length of the CDR3 is 14 residues. Germline V CDR1 and CDR2: GTSNPN, SVGIG (reference sequence). Full variable domain (remainder filled in from reference TRBV30 and TRBJ2-4): SQTIHQWPATLVQPVGSPLSLECTVEGTSNPNLYWYRQAAGRGLQLLFYSVGIGQISSEVPQNLSASRPQDRQFILSSKKLLLSDSGFYLCAWSRVVAKNIQYFGAGTRLSVL.

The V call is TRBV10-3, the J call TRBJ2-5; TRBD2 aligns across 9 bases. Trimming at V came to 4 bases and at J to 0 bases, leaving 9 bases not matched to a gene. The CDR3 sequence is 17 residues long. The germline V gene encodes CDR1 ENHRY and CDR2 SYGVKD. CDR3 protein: CAISADLLAGDQETQYF. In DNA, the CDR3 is TGTGCCATCAGTGCCGACTTACTAGCGGGCGACCAAGAGACCCAGTACTTC.

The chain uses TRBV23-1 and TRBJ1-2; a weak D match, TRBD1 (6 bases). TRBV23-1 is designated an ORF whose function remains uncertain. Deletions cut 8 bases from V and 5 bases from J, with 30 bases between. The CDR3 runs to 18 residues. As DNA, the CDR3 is TGCGCCAGCCCTCAATTGGAGCCAACCGGGACAAAAGGATATGGCTACACCTTC. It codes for CASPQLEPTGTKGYGYTF.

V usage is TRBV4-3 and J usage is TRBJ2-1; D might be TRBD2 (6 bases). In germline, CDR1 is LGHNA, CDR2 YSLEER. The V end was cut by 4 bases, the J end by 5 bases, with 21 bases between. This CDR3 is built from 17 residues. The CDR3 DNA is TGCGCCAGCAGCCCCAATCTCGACACGGGGGTCCACAATGAGCAGTTCTTC. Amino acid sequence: CASSPNLDTGVHNEQFF.

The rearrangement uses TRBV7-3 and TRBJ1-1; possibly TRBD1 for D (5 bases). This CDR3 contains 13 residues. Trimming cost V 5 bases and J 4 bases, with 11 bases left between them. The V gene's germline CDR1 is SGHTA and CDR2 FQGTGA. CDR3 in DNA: TGTGCCAGCAGCGAATGGGGGGGCACTGAAGCTTTCTTT. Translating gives CASSEWGGTEAFF.

Written as DNA, the CDR3 is TGTGCCTGGAGTGCCTTTAACTACGAGCAGTACTTC. Protein: CAWSAFNYEQYF. J is TRBJ2-7 and V is TRBV30; unclear D gene. Trimming shortened V by 1 base and J by 3 bases, and 7 bases separated the two germline ends. Looked up from germline, CDR1 is GTSNPN and CDR2 is SVGIG (reference sequence). This CDR3 spans 12 amino acids.

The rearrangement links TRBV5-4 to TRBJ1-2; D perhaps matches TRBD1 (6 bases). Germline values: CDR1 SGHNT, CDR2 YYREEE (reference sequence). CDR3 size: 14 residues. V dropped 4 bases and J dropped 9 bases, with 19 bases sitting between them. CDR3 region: CASSQPDRNVRYTF. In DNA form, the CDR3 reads TGTGCCAGCAGCCAGCCAGACAGGAACGTTCGCTACACCTTC.

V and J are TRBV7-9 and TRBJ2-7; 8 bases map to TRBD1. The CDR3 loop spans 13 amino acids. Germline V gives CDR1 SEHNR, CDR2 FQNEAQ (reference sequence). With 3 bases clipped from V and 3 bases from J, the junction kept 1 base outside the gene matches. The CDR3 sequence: CASSLTGVYEQYF. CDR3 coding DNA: TGTGCCAGCAGCTTGACAGGGGTCTACGAGCAGTACTTC.

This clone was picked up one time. The CDR3 spells CASSLTGGGYEQYF. The CDR3 DNA is TGCGCCAGCAGCCTGACAGGGGGCGGGTACGAGCAGTACTTC. The rearrangement links TRBV4-3 to TRBJ2-7, with 10 bases matching TRBD1. The J segment lost 4 bases and the V segment lost 4 bases, leaving 4 bases of the junction unmatched. Germline CDR1 and CDR2: LGHNA and YSLEER. This CDR3 is 14 amino acids long.

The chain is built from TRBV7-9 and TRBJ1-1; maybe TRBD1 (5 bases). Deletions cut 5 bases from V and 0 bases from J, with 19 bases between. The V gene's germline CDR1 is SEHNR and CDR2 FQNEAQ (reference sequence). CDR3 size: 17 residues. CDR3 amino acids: CASSPLGGEGMNTEAFF. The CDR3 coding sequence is TGTGCCAGCAGCCCCCTGGGGGGGGAGGGTATGAACACTGAAGCTTTCTTT.

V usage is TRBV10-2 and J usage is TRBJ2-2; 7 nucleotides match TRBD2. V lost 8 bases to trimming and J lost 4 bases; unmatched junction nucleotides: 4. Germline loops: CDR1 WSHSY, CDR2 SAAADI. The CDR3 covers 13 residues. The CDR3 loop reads CASWGGTTGELFF. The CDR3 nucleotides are TGCGCCAGCTGGGGGGGGACCACCGGGGAGCTGTTTTTT.

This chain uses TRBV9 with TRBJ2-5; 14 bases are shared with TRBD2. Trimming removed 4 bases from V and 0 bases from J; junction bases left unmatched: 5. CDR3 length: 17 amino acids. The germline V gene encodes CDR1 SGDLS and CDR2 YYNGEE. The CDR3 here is CASSQGLAGGNQETQYF. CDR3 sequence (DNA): TGTGCCAGCAGCCAAGGACTAGCGGGGGGCAACCAAGAGACCCAGTACTTC.

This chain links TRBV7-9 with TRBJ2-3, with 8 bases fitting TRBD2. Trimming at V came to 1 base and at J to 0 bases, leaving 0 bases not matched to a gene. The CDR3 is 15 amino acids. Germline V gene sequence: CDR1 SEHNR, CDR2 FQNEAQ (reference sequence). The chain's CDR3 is CASSLVAGSTDTQYF. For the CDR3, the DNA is TGTGCCAGCAGCTTAGTAGCGGGGAGCACAGATACGCAGTATTTT.

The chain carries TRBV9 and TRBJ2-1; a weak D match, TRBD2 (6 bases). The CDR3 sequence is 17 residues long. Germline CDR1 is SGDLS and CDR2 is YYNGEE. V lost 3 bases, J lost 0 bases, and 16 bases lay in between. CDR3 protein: CASSGSAGFSSYNEQFF. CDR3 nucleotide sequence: TGTGCCAGCAGCGGATCTGCGGGGTTTAGCTCCTACAATGAGCAGTTCTTC.

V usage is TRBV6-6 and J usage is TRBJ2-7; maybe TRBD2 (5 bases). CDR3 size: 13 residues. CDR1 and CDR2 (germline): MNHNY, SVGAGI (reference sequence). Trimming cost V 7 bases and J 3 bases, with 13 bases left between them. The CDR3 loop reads CASTLGVFYEQYF. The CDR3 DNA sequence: TGTGCCAGCACCCTGGGAGTGTTCTACGAGCAGTACTTC.

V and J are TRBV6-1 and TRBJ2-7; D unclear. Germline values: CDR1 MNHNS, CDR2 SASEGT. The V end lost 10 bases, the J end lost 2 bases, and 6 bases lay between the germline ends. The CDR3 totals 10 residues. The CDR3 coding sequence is TGTGCCATAGGAGCCTACGAGCAGTACTTC. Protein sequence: CAIGAYEQYF.